This T cell receptor (beta chain) comes out of a study of type 1 regulatory T cells. Findings and caveats of the study: Compared with non-type 1 regulatory T cells, type 1 regulatory T cells showed a more restricted TCR repertoire.

The length of the CDR3 is 15 residues. The ends were cut back, 4 bases at V and 6 bases at J, with 15 bases in the middle. Germline loops: CDR1 MDHEN, CDR2 SYDVKM. Note on this clonotype: Its target is not known.

TCRdb fed the reads into MiXCR, producing one record per CDR3 protein. This table has approximately 77,000 distinct CDR3 sequences, roughly 20% appearing once. This receptor was taken from a human donor in good health. The rearrangement links TRBV28 to TRBJ2-2, with D uncertain. Sequencing was done on a sample of cultured type 1 regulatory T (Tr1) cells, either the whole culture or a sorted fraction (not recorded which). The CDR3 bases are TGTGCCAGCAGTTCCCCGGAAACCCTCTCCGGGGAGCTGTTTTTT. It codes for CASSSPETLSGELFF.